Shown below are 9 T cell receptor beta chains from a single sample sequenced in a study of stem cell transplantation in POMP-related autoinflammatory disease. Clones were read by immunoSEQ multiplex PCR, and TCRdb kept only the in-frame ones, dropping some. The sample lists several thousand clones, 80% to 85% occurring once. The sample comprised a CXCR5-defined cell subset from PBMCs. These receptors were collected from a human donor in good health.

This chain links TRBV28 with TRBJ1-5; D might be TRBD1 (5 bases). The CDR3 runs to 13 residues. V was clipped by 7 bases and J by 6 bases, with 13 bases between them. Germline CDR1 and CDR2: MDHEN and SYDVKM. The CDR3 DNA reads TGTGCCAGCATTGGGGCCTGGGGTCAGCCCCAGCATTTT. Amino acid sequence: CASIGAWGQPQHF. The whole variable domain, remainder taken from reference TRBV28 and TRBJ1-5, is DVKVTQSSRYLVKRTGEKVFLECVQDMDHENMFWYRQDPGLGLRLIYFSYDVKMKEKGDIPEGYSVSREKKERFSLILESASTNQTSMYLCASIGAWGQPQHFGDGTRLSIL.

The V gene is TRBV28, the J gene TRBJ2-7; D is possibly TRBD1 (6 bases). The V gene lost 4 bases and the J gene lost 3 bases, with 19 bases spanning the gap. The CDR3 has 16 amino acids. Germline CDR1 reads MDHEN; CDR2 reads SYDVKM. CDR3: CASSSTGRGFGYEQYF. DNA of the CDR3: TGTGCCAGCAGTTCCACAGGGAGAGGATTCGGCTACGAGCAGTACTTC.

This chain joins TRBV13 and TRBJ2-7; D call uncertain. Germline V gene data show CDR1 as PRHDT and CDR2 as FYEKMQ (reference sequence). The V end lost 5 bases, the J end lost 12 bases, and 5 bases lay between the germline ends. This CDR3 is built from 8 residues. The CDR3 spells CASSPPYF. In DNA form, the CDR3 reads TGTGCCAGCAGCCCGCCGTACTTC. The whole variable domain, filled in from reference TRBV13 and TRBJ2-7, reads AAGVIQSPRHLIKEKRETATLKCYPIPRHDTVYWYQQGPGQDPQFLISFYEKMQSDKGSIPDRFSAQQFSDYHSELNMSSLELGDSALYFCASSPPYFGPGTRLTVT.

The J gene is TRBJ2-2, the V gene TRBV19; D is undetermined. The germline CDR1 and CDR2 sequences are LNHDA and SQIVND (reference sequence). V dropped 8 bases and J dropped 0 bases, with 1 base sitting between them. This CDR3 has 11 residues. The CDR3 nucleotides are TGTGCCAGTTCGAACACCGGGGAGCTGTTTTTT. It is translated as CASSNTGELFF.

The gene calls are TRBV5-6 and TRBJ1-1; possible D gene TRBD1, 6 bases. The V end was cut by 7 bases, the J end by 1 base, with 17 bases between. The CDR3 runs 15 residues. Germline CDR1 is SGHDT and CDR2 is YYEEEE. The CDR3 loop reads CASRRGGTQNTEAFF. DNA for the CDR3: TGTGCCAGCCGGAGGGGGGGGACCCAGAACACTGAAGCTTTCTTT. Filled out from reference TRBV5-6 and TRBJ1-1, the complete variable domain reads DAGVTQSPTHLIKTRGQQVTLRCSPKSGHDTVSWYQQALGQGPQFIFQYYEEEERQRGNFPDRFSGHQFPNYSSELNVNALLLGDSALYLCASRRGGTQNTEAFFGQGTRLTVV.

The chain is built from TRBV4-1 and TRBJ2-7; 9 bases line up with TRBD2. CDR3 length: 19 residues. Germline CDR1 reads MGHRA; CDR2 reads YSYEKL. Trimming at V came to 0 bases and at J to 0 bases, leaving 12 bases not matched to a gene. The CDR3 region is CASSQDWEAGGFFSYEQYF. CDR3 nucleotides: TGCGCCAGCAGCCAAGACTGGGAAGCGGGGGGTTTCTTCTCCTACGAGCAGTACTTC.

The chain recombines TRBV9 with TRBJ1-3, with D possibly being TRBD1 (5 bases). Germline CDR1 is SGDLS and CDR2 is YYNGEE. Trimming left V 4 bases short and J 6 bases short, with 14 bases between. The CDR3 length is 14 residues. CDR3 sequence (DNA): TGTGCCAGCAGCCGAGAAGGGGCAGCAAACACCATATATTTT. Translating gives CASSREGAANTIYF. Supplemented by reference TRBV9 and TRBJ1-3, the full variable domain reads DSGVTQTPKHLITATGQRVTLRCSPRSGDLSVYWYQQSLDQGLQFLIQYYNGEERAKGNILERFSAQQFPDLHSELNLSSLELGDSALYFCASSREGAANTIYFGEGSWLTVV.

Of note for this clone: This sample includes further DNA sequences coding for the same CDR3. The chain links TRBV7-6 to TRBJ2-7; TRBD1 matches at 8 bases. V lost 2 bases to trimming and J lost 4 bases; unmatched junction nucleotides: 7. The CDR3 covers 15 residues. Germline values: CDR1 SGHVS, CDR2 FNYEAQ. The CDR3 loop is CASSLLGQGGYEQYF. The CDR3 region has the DNA TGTGCCAGCAGCTTACTAGGACAGGGCGGGTACGAGCAGTACTTC.

This chain uses TRBV12-5 with TRBJ1-5; 7 positions match TRBD1. Germline CDR1 is LGHNT and CDR2 is FRNRAP. V was pared by 2 bases and J by 4 bases, with 8 bases of the junction left unmatched. The CDR3 is made up of 16 amino acids. DNA for the CDR3: TGTGCTAGTGGTTTGAATAGGGGGCAAGGTAATCAGCCCCAGCATTTT. This gives the protein CASGLNRGQGNQPQHF.